The source of this T cell receptor (beta chain) is a study of cytomegalovirus exposure and HLA in healthy donors. Study-wide results and limits: A later analysis linked a missense DCLRE1C variant to TCR beta V- and J-gene trimming. Cytomegalovirus association was assigned to more than 150 TCR beta chains.

The length of the CDR3 is 16 residues. Germline loops: CDR1 ENHRY, CDR2 SYGVKD. The ends were cut back, 6 bases at V and 1 base at J, with 15 bases in the middle. Primers: 60 Vbeta forward and 13 Jbeta reverse. Clones were read by immunoSEQ multiplex PCR, and TCRdb kept only the in-frame ones, dropping some. Of roughly 120,000 clones in the sample, more than 60% were seen once. As regards this clone: Antigen: not known.

The sample taken for sequencing was PBMCs. The clonotype originates from a woman in her thirties or forties in good health and CMV-seropositive. The chain carries TRBV10-3 and TRBJ2-2, with D perhaps TRBD2 (6 bases). This CDR3 is CAIRSTGTLNTGELFF. CDR3 sequence (DNA): TGTGCCATCAGATCAACCGGGACTCTGAACACCGGGGAGCTGTTTTTT.